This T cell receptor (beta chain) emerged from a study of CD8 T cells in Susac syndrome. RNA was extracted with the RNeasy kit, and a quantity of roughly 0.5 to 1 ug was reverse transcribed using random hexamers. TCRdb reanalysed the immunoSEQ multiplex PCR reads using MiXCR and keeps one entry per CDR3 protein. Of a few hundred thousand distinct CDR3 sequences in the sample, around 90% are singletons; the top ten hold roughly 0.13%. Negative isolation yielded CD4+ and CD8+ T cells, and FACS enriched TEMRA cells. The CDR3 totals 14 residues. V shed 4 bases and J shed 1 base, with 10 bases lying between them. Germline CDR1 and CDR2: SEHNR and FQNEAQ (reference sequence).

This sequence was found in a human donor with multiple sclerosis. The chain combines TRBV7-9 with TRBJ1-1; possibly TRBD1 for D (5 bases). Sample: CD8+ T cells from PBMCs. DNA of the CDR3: TGTGCCAGCAGCTGGGGGGGAGGGAACACTGAAGCTTTCTTT. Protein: CASSWGGGNTEAFF.